This T cell receptor (beta chain) was obtained from a study of T cell responses to AZD1222 COVID-19 vaccine. On this clone itself: No antigen is known for it.

Findings and caveats of the study: The reported proportion of spike-specific TCRs targeting unmutated variant regions was nearly half.

Looked up from germline, CDR1 is SGHNT and CDR2 is YYREEE (reference sequence). The CDR3 runs 14 residues. The V gene lost 4 bases and the J gene lost 3 bases, with 14 bases spanning the gap. Assay used: immunoSEQ multiplex PCR; TCRdb lists only in-frame clones, some missing. The sample gives some 130,000 clones, about 90% of which show up once; around 3.6% is in the top ten. The chain combines TRBV5-4 with TRBJ2-7; possibly TRBD2 for D (7 bases). The source material was peripheral blood, sampled on day 0 of AZD1222 vaccination. The sequence was collected from an adult in good health. DNA of the CDR3: TGTGCCAGCAGCATTGGCGGGGGCGGCTACGAGCAGTACTTC. Encoded protein: CASSIGGGGYEQYF.